This T cell receptor beta chain is drawn from a study of beta chain features in type 1 diabetes. Over 95% purity was reached by all sorted populations. Expressed TCRB transcripts were sequenced, since all the RNA that had been isolated was reverse transcribed. Naive, central memory and regulatory T cell samples yielded about 4 million reads on average. The table came from immunoSEQ multiplex PCR; TCRdb's copy has only in-frame clones and leaves some out. Found here are some 640,000 clones, roughly an eighth of them singletons; the top ten hold approximately 0.043%. This clone showed up just a few times. The antigen is not known. Study-level findings and limits: Shortening of TCRB CDR3s, moderate but significant, appeared in all four CD4+ subsets of Type 1 diabetes patients.

Trimming pared 0 bases from V and 4 bases from J, leaving 9 bases between. The germline V gene has CDR1 ENHRY and CDR2 SYGVKD. This CDR3 is 14 amino acids long. This chain links TRBV10-3 with TRBJ2-5; D gene uncertain. The origin of this receptor is a man aged 18 to 29 with type 1 diabetes. Sequenced material: naive CD4+ T cells from blood. CDR3 coding DNA: TGTGCCATCAGTGAGTCAAAGAGCACAGAGACCCAGTACTTC. Its protein product is CAISESKSTETQYF.